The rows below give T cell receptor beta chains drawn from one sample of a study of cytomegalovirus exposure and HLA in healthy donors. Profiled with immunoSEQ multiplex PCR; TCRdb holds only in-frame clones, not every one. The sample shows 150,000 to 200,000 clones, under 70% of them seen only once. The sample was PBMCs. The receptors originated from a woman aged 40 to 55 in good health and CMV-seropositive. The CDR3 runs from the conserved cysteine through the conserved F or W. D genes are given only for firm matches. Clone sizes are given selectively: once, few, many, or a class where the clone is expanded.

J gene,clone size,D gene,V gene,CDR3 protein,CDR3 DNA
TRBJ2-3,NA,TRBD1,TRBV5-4,CASSPDRVGTDTQYF,TGTGCCAGCAGCCCCGACAGGGTGGGCACAGATACGCAGTATTTT
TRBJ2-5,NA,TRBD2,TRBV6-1,CASRLAGAGWETQYF,TGTGCCAGCAGATTAGCGGGAGCAGGGTGGGAGACCCAGTACTTC
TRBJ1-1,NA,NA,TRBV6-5,CASSYSLAGTEAFF,TGTGCCAGCAGTTACTCGCTTGCGGGCACTGAAGCTTTCTTT
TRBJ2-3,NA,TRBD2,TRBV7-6,CASSLGLAGGRGTDTQYF,TGTGCCAGCAGCTTAGGACTAGCGGGAGGGAGAGGCACAGATACGCAGTATTTT
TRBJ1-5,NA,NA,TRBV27,CASSSRGQPQHF,TGTGCCAGCAGTTCGAGAGGACAGCCCCAGCATTTT
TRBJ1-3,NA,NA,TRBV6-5,CASSYMWGPGNTIYF,TGTGCCAGCAGTTACATGTGGGGGCCGGGAAACACCATATATTTT
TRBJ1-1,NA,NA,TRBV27,CASSFDRFNTEAFF,TGTGCCAGCAGTTTCGACAGGTTTAACACTGAAGCTTTCTTT
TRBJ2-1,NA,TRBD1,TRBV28,CASTMTGSYNEQFF,TGTGCCAGCACGATGACAGGGTCCTACAATGAGCAGTTCTTC
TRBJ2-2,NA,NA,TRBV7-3,CASSPTRNTGELFF,TGTGCCAGCAGTCCGACAAGGAACACCGGGGAGCTGTTTTTT
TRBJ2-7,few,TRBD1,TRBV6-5,CASRDRDYEQYF,TGTGCCAGCAGAGACAGGGATTACGAGCAGTACTTC
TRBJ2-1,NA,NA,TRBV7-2,CASSLTRDSSYNEQFF,TGTGCCAGCAGCTTAACGCGGGACAGCTCCTACAATGAGCAGTTCTTC
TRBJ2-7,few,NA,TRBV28,CASSSTRTTYEQYF,TGTGCCAGCAGCTCTACTAGGACCACCTACGAGCAGTACTTC
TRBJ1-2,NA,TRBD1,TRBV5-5,CASSLGTGKAGGYTF,TGTGCCAGCAGCTTGGGGACAGGGAAGGCTGGGGGCTACACCTTC
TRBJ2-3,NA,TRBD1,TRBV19,CASSTSQGGADTQYF,TGTGCCAGTAGTACCTCACAGGGGGGCGCAGATACGCAGTATTTT
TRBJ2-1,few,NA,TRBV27,CASSLGQRVDRSDEQFF,TGTGCCAGCAGCCTAGGACAGAGGGTAGATCGGAGCGATGAGCAGTTCTTC
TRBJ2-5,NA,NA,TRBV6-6,CASLFIQGGGETQYF,TGTGCCAGCTTGTTCATCCAGGGGGGAGGAGAGACCCAGTACTTC
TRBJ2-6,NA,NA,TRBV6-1,CASSEEVAAGANVLTF,TGTGCCAGCAGTGAAGAAGTTGCGGCTGGGGCCAACGTCCTGACTTTC